Listed here are 14 T cell receptor beta chains from one sample, sequenced in a study of glioma-infiltrating T cells after dendritic cell vaccination. Sequencing used immunoSEQ multiplex PCR; TCRdb keeps in-frame clones, though not all of them. The sample consists of over 80,000 clones, 85% to 90% of them appearing once. The specimen comprised blood, sampled before dendritic cell vaccination. The receptors stem from a human donor with glioblastoma.

The V gene is TRBV21-1, the J gene TRBJ2-1; the table's D call, TRBD2, was not checked against the DNA. TRBV21-1 is assigned pseudogene status. The CDR3 contains 19 residues. This CDR3 is CASSSKGSGTLHRTNEQFF. In DNA, the CDR3 is TGTGCCAGCAGCAGCAAAGGTAGCGGGACCCTACACCGAACCAATGAGCAGTTCTTC.

The rearrangement links TRBV29-1 to TRBJ2-3; 7 nucleotides align to TRBD1. Trimming at V came to 7 bases and at J to 6 bases, leaving 13 bases not matched to a gene. This CDR3 contains 14 residues. Germline V gene sequence: CDR1 SQVTM, CDR2 ANQGSEA. The CDR3 sequence: CSARVGTVTDTQYF. The CDR3 DNA is TGCAGCGCGCGGGTCGGGACAGTTACCGATACGCAGTATTTT.

The rearrangement joins TRBV6-1 to TRBJ2-1, with unresolved D. CDR3 length: 13 residues. Germline-derived CDR1 and CDR2 are MNHNS and SASEGT. Trimming took 0 bases from V and 12 from J, leaving 12 bases between them. The CDR3 nucleotides read TGTGCCAGCAGTGAAGCGCTAACGATGCCGCAGTTCTTC. Encoded protein: CASSEALTMPQFF.

The rearrangement links TRBV7-8 to TRBJ2-7; 9 bases map to TRBD2. V trimming: 0 bases; J trimming: 0 bases; junction bases outside the gene matches: 9. The germline gives CDR1 SGHVS, CDR2 FQNEAQ. The CDR3 loop spans 18 amino acids. CDR3 residues: CASSLAYTSGYRSYEQYF. The CDR3, as DNA: TGTGCCAGCAGCTTAGCTTATACTAGCGGGTATCGCTCCTACGAGCAGTACTTC.

V is TRBV14 and J is TRBJ2-7; D is perhaps TRBD1 (6 bases). Trimming removed 2 bases from V and 0 bases from J, with 8 bases in between. In germline, CDR1 is SGHDN, CDR2 FVKESK. The CDR3 consists of 14 residues. The CDR3 is CASSQPGDSYEQYF. The CDR3 region has the DNA TGTGCCAGCAGCCAACCAGGGGACTCCTACGAGCAGTACTTC.

The V gene is TRBV6-6, the J gene TRBJ1-4; no clear D gene. The CDR3 totals 14 residues. The germline CDR1 and CDR2 sequences are MNHNY and SVGAGI (reference sequence). Trimming pared 6 bases from V and 8 bases from J, leaving 16 bases between. The chain's CDR3 is CASSLESVREKLFF. CDR3 bases: TGTGCCAGCAGCCTTGAATCGGTGCGGGAAAAACTGTTTTTT.

V is TRBV5-1 and J is TRBJ2-1, with D maybe TRBD2 (5 bases). CDR1 is SGHRS, CDR2 YFSETQ, per germline. Trimming removed 0 bases at V and 4 bases at J, with 11 bases between. The CDR3 runs to 15 residues. The CDR3 nucleotides read TGCGCCAGCAGCTTGGCCTTCCGGGGATACAATGAGCAGTTCTTC. Translation gives CASSLAFRGYNEQFF.

In this sample, this clone turned up once. The chain has TRBV4-1 and TRBJ2-6; 7 nucleotides align to TRBD1. Germline V gene data show CDR1 as MGHRA and CDR2 as YSYEKL. The CDR3 contains 17 residues. Trimming took 1 base from V and 3 from J; bases not matched to a gene: 6. The CDR3 here is CASSQVGQGVGANVLTF. CDR3 nucleotide sequence: TGCGCCAGCAGCCAAGTCGGTCAGGGGGTTGGGGCCAACGTCCTGACTTTC.

This sequence joins TRBV10-2 and TRBJ1-2, with TRBD1 matching over 7 bases. This CDR3 spans 13 amino acids. Trimming at V came to 2 bases and at J to 5 bases, leaving 2 bases not matched to a gene. Germline V gene lookup returns CDR1 WSHSY and CDR2 SAAADI. The DNA of the CDR3 is TGCGCCAGCAGTGAGGGACAGGATTATGGCTACACCTTC. Residues: CASSEGQDYGYTF.

The chain uses TRBV10-2 and TRBJ2-3; D may be TRBD2 (7 bases). Germline CDR1 reads WSHSY; CDR2 reads SAAADI. Trimming cost V 7 bases and J 6 bases, with 26 bases left between them. CDR3 length: 17 amino acids. CDR3 sequence (DNA): TGCGCCAGCAAAAAATCTCCAGGGGCGGGAGCATCTGATACGCAGTATTTT. This sequence encodes CASKKSPGAGASDTQYF.

The chain uses TRBV2 and TRBJ2-3, with TRBD2 matching 7 bases. V lost 3 bases to trimming and J lost 6 bases; unmatched junction nucleotides: 3. CDR3 length equals 13 residues. CDR1 SNHLY and CDR2 FYNNEI come from the germline V gene. The CDR3 spells CASSENGGDTQYF. Here the CDR3 DNA reads TGTGCCAGCAGTGAGAACGGGGGGGATACGCAGTATTTT.

The CDR3 DNA reads as TGCAGCGTCCAACGGACTAGCGGGGGCACAGATACGCAGTATTTT. It yields the protein CSVQRTSGGTDTQYF. The V call is TRBV29-1, the J call TRBJ2-3, with 12 positions matching TRBD2. The junction had 5 bases not matched to a gene; V was cut back by 6 bases and J by 1 base. From germline, CDR1 is SQVTM and CDR2 ANQGSEA. The CDR3 is 15 residues long.

The V gene is TRBV7-8, the J gene TRBJ2-1; possible D gene TRBD2, 6 bases. CDR3 size: 14 residues. With 5 bases removed from V and 4 bases from J, the gap between germline ends came to 12 bases. Germline loops: CDR1 SGHVS, CDR2 FQNEAQ. CDR3 sequence: CASSPQRVYNEQFF. In DNA form, the CDR3 reads TGTGCCAGCAGCCCTCAGCGGGTATACAATGAGCAGTTCTTC.

J is TRBJ2-7 and V is TRBV6-6; 10 positions match TRBD1. The CDR3 is made up of 15 amino acids. With V trimmed by 5 bases and J by 4 bases, 8 bases remained unmatched. The V gene's germline CDR1 is MNHNY and CDR2 SVGAGI (reference sequence). CDR3 residues: CASSRPGQGIYEQYF. CDR3 nucleotides: TGTGCCAGCAGTAGACCGGGACAGGGGATTTACGAGCAGTACTTC.